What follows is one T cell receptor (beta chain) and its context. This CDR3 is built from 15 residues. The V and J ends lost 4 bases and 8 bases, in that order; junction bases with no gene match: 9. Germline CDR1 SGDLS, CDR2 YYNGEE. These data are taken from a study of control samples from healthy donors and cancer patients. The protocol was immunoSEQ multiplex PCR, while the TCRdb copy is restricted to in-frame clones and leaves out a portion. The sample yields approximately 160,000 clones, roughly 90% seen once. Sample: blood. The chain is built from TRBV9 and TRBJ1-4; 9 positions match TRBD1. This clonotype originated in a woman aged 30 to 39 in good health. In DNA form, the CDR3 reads TGTGCCAGCAGCACCCATCCGGGACAGGGCGAAAAACTGTTTTTT. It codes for CASSTHPGQGEKLFF.